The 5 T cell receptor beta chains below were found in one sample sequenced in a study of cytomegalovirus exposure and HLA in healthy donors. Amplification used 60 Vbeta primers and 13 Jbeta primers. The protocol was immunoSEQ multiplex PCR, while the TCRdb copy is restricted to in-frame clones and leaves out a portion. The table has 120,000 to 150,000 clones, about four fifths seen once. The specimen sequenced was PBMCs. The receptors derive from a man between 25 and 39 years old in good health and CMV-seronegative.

CDR3 sequence: CASSYGRGQGNNEQFF. CDR3 nucleotide sequence: TGTGCCAGCAGTTACGGTAGGGGACAGGGGAACAATGAGCAGTTCTTC. V gene TRBV6-5 combines with J gene TRBJ2-1; 10 bases are shared with TRBD1. The J segment lost 5 bases and the V segment lost 2 bases, leaving 6 bases of the junction unmatched. Germline V gene lookup returns CDR1 MNHEY and CDR2 SVGAGI. The CDR3 contains 16 residues.

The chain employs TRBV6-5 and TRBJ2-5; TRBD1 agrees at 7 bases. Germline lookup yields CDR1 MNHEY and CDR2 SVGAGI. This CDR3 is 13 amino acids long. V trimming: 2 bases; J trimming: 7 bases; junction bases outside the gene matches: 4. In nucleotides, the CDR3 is TGTGCCAGCAGTTACAGGCCAGGGGGGACCCAGTACTTC. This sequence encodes CASSYRPGGTQYF.

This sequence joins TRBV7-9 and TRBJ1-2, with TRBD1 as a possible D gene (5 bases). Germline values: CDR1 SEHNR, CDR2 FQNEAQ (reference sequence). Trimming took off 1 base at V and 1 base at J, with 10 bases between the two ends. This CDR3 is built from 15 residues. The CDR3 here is CASSLGGGLNYGYTF. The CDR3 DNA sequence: TGTGCCAGCAGCTTAGGGGGGGGACTTAACTATGGCTACACCTTC.

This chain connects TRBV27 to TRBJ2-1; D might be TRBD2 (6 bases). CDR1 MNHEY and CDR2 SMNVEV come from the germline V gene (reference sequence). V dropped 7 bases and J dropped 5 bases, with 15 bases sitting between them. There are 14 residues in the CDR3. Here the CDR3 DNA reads TGTGCCAGCACACAGGCTAGCGTCAACAATGAGCAGTTCTTC. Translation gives CASTQASVNNEQFF.

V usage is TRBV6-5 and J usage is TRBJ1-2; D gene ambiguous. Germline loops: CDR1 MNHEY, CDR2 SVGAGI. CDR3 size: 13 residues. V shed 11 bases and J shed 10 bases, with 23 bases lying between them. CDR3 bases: TGTGCCTCCCGAATGGGTAACCTTCGACACTACACCTTC. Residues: CASRMGNLRHYTF.